This T cell receptor (beta chain) was recovered during a study of CD8 T cells in Susac syndrome. Turning to the study itself: There were six sequenced Susac syndrome patients with active disease and under ten in remission. Patients with Susac syndrome, at blood draw, were therapy-naive, on corticosteroids, or on intravenous immunoglobulin alone.

As judged by recently defined diagnostic criteria, patients with Susac syndrome had definite or probable disease. With 4 bases removed from V and 2 bases from J, the gap between germline ends came to 11 bases. The germline gives CDR1 MGHRA, CDR2 YSYEKL. The CDR3 spans 14 residues. An amount of RNA that ranged from roughly 0.5 to 1 ug was reverse transcribed with random hexamers. From the immunoSEQ multiplex PCR reads, TCRdb called clonotypes with MiXCR, one entry per CDR3 protein. The sample lists under 200,000 distinct CDR3 sequences; 94% were seen once. The specimen was CD4+ T cells from PBMCs. The origin of this receptor is a human donor with Susac syndrome. The chain carries TRBV4-1 and TRBJ1-1; D unresolved. CDR3 nucleotide sequence: TGCGCCAGCAGCCCGAGACACTTTAACACTGAAGCTTTCTTT. It translates to CASSPRHFNTEAFF.